A selection of T cell receptor beta chains follows, all from one sample in a study of blood T cell repertoires in COVID-19. Here immunoSEQ multiplex PCR was the method, and the copy in TCRdb shows in-frame clones only, minus some. The sample records about 150,000 clones, just over 90% being singletons. The sample consisted of peripheral blood. These receptors originate from a young man with COVID-19, enrolled during active disease. Both conserved end residues are part of each CDR3. D genes are given only for firm matches. Clone sizes are given selectively: once, few, many, or a class where the clone is expanded.

j_call v_call clone_size d_call cdr3_aa cdr3_nt
TRBJ1-2 TRBV24-1 . . CATSPGYGYTF TGTGCCACGAGCCCGGGCTATGGCTACACCTTC
TRBJ1-1 TRBV6-6 . . CASRAFVNTEAFF TGTGCCAGCAGAGCCTTCGTCAACACTGAAGCTTTCTTT
TRBJ1-6 TRBV28 . . CASRTLVQGSFFRHSPLHF TGTGCCAGCAGAACCCTCGTCCAGGGTTCATTTTTCCGTCATTCACCCCTCCACTTT
TRBJ1-5 TRBV7-2 . . CASSLGGGQPQHF TGTGCCAGCAGCTTAGGGGGAGGTCAGCCCCAGCATTTT
TRBJ2-1 TRBV10-3 few TRBD2 CAISEATSGLNEQFF TGTGCCATCAGTGAAGCGACTAGCGGCCTCAATGAGCAGTTCTTC
TRBJ1-5 TRBV28 . . CASRPYVSGQPQHF TGTGCCAGCAGGCCGTATGTCTCGGGGCAGCCCCAGCATTTT
TRBJ2-1 TRBV10-1 . . CASSLDTPYLDEQFF TGCGCCAGCAGCTTAGACACCCCCTATCTCGATGAGCAGTTCTTC
TRBJ1-6 TRBV10-2 few . CASSDQGFYNSPLHF TGCGCCAGCAGTGATCAGGGTTTCTATAATTCACCCCTCCACTTT
TRBJ2-7 TRBV27 . . CASSNRGGAYEQYF TGTGCCAGCAGTAACAGGGGGGGCGCCTACGAGCAGTACTTC
TRBJ2-3 TRBV15 . TRBD2 CATSRDYRSGGGLGDTQYF TGTGCCACCAGCAGAGATTACCGATCCGGGGGAGGGTTGGGTGATACGCAGTATTTT
TRBJ2-7 TRBV27 . TRBD2 CASSMGSGRFYEQYF TGTGCCAGCAGTATGGGAAGCGGGAGATTCTACGAGCAGTACTTC
TRBJ2-7 TRBV27 . . CASSSRVGGVSEQYF TGTGCCAGCAGTTCAAGGGTTGGAGGGGTCTCCGAGCAGTACTTC
TRBJ2-7 TRBV7-8 . TRBD1 CASSSRTGVYEQYF TGTGCCAGCAGCTCCCGGACAGGGGTCTACGAGCAGTACTTC
TRBJ1-4 TRBV2 . . CASSVLATNEKLLF TGTGCCAGCAGTGTCCTAGCAACTAATGAAAAACTGCTTTTT
TRBJ2-7 TRBV20-1 once TRBD2 CSASLSGRPNYEQYF TGCAGTGCTAGTTTAAGCGGGAGACCCAACTACGAGCAGTACTTC
TRBJ1-1 TRBV11-2 once . CASSLNRQRGTEAFF TGTGCCAGCAGCCTAAATCGACAGCGAGGTACTGAAGCTTTCTTT
TRBJ1-2 TRBV27 . TRBD1 CASSPRQGSYGYTF TGTGCCAGCAGTCCACGACAGGGGAGCTATGGCTACACCTTC
TRBJ2-1 TRBV9 . . CASSVGGGASSYNEQFF TGTGCCAGCAGCGTAGGGGGCGGGGCAAGCTCCTACAATGAGCAGTTCTTC
TRBJ1-1 TRBV4-3 . . CASSQGPQGFTEAFF TGCGCCAGCAGCCAAGGCCCACAGGGATTCACTGAAGCTTTCTTT
TRBJ2-7 TRBV28 . . CASSVTSRFEQYF TGTGCCAGCAGTGTGACTAGTCGATTCGAGCAGTACTTC
TRBJ2-1 TRBV27 . . CASSPEGSRYNEQFF TGTGCCAGCAGTCCAGAGGGATCACGCTACAATGAGCAGTTCTTC
TRBJ2-2 TRBV9 . . CASSTPTGELFF TGTGCCAGCAGTACACCCACCGGGGAGCTGTTTTTT
TRBJ2-7 TRBV6-5 . . CATGAGGTYEQYF TGTGCCACGGGAGCGGGCGGCACCTACGAGCAGTACTTC
TRBJ2-1 TRBV6-5 . TRBD2 CASSSITGGYNEQFF TGTGCCAGCAGTTCCATCACGGGAGGCTACAATGAGCAGTTCTTC
TRBJ2-3 TRBV3-1/TRBV3-2 . TRBD2 CASSQDRTGGPSDTQYF TGTGCCAGCAGCCAAGATAGGACGGGAGGGCCTTCAGATACGCAGTATTTT
TRBJ2-7 TRBV5-5 . TRBD2 CASSLNSGRIGEQYF TGTGCCAGCAGCTTGAATAGCGGGAGAATTGGAGAGCAGTACTTC
TRBJ2-7 TRBV10-1 . . CASSEGSGVDEQYF TGCGCCAGCAGTGAGGGTAGCGGAGTGGACGAGCAGTACTTC
TRBJ2-3 TRBV6-5 few . CASSKGHSTDTQYF TGTGCCAGCAGTAAGGGACATAGCACAGATACGCAGTATTTT
TRBJ1-4 TRBV9 once TRBD1 CASSVGQGSNEKLFF TGTGCCAGCAGCGTAGGACAGGGATCTAATGAAAAACTGTTTTTT
TRBJ1-1 TRBV4-1 . . CASSQGVLGRRLNTEAFF TGCGCCAGCAGCCAAGGGGTTTTAGGGAGGAGGTTGAACACTGAAGCTTTCTTT
TRBJ2-7 TRBV7-2 . TRBD2 CASSLALAGEGEQYF TGTGCCAGCAGCTTAGCGCTAGCGGGAGAAGGGGAGCAGTACTTC
TRBJ1-3 TRBV5-5 once . CASSLYGSSGNTIYF TGTGCCAGCAGCTTGTACGGGAGCTCTGGAAACACCATATATTTT
TRBJ1-1 TRBV28 few TRBD1 CASSLTGKEAFF TGTGCCAGCAGCCTGACAGGGAAAGAAGCTTTCTTT
TRBJ2-1 TRBV19 . TRBD2 CASSASGSSYNEQFF TGTGCCAGTAGTGCTAGCGGTAGCTCCTACAATGAGCAGTTCTTC
TRBJ2-5 TRBV7-9 . TRBD1 CASSFRDRAGQETQYF TGTGCCAGCAGCTTCAGGGACAGGGCGGGCCAAGAGACCCAGTACTTC
TRBJ1-5 TRBV28 . TRBD1 CASSRTGSSQPQHF TGTGCCAGCAGTAGGACAGGGTCTAGTCAGCCCCAGCATTTT
TRBJ1-4 TRBV18 . . CASSPPRGTLAQKLFF TGTGCCAGCTCACCACCTAGGGGGACCCTGGCCCAAAAACTGTTTTTT